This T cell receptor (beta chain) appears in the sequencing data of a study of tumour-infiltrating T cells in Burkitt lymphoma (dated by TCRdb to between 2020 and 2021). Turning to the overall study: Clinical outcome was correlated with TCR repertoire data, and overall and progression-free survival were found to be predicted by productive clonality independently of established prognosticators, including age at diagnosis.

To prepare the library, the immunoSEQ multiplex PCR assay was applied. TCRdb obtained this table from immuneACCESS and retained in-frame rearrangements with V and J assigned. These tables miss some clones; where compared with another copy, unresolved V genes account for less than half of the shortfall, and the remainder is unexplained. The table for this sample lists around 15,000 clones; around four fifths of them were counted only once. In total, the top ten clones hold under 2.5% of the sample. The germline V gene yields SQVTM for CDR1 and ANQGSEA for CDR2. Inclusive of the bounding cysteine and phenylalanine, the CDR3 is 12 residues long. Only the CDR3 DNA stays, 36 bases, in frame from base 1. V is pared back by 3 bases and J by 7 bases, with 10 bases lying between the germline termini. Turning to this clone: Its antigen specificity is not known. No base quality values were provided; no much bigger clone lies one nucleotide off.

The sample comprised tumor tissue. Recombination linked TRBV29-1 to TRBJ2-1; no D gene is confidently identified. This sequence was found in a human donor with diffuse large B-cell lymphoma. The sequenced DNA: TGCAGCGTTGAGGGAAATGAGAATGAGCAGTTCTTC. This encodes CSVEGNENEQFF.